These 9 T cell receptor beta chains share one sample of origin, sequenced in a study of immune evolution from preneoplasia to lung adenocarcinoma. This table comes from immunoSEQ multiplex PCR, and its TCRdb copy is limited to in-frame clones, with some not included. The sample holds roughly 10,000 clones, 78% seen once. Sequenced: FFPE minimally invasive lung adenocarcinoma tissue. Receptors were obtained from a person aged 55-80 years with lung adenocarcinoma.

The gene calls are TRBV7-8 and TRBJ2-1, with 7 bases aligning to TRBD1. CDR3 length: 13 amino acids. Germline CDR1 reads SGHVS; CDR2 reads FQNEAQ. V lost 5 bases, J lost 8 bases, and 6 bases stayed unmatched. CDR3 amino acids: CASSRTQGDEQFF. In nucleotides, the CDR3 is TGTGCCAGCAGCCGGACCCAGGGGGATGAGCAGTTCTTC.

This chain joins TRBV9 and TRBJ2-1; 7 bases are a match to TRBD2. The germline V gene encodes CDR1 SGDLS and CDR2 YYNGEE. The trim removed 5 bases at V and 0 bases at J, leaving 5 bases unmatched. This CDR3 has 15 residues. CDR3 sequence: CASSSGPSSYNEQFF. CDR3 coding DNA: TGTGCCAGCAGTAGCGGGCCAAGCTCCTACAATGAGCAGTTCTTC.

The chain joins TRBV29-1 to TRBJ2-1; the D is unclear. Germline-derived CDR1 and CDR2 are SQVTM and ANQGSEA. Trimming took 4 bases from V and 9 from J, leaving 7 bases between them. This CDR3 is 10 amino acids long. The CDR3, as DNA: TGCAGCGTTGGAATGGGTGAGCAGTTCTTC. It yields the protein CSVGMGEQFF.

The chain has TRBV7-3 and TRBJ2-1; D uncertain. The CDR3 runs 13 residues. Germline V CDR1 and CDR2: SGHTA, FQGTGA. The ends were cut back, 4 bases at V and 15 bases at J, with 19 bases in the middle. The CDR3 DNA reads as TGTGCCAGCAGCTCCCCCCCCGCCTCTAAATGGTTCTTC. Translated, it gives CASSSPPASKWFF.

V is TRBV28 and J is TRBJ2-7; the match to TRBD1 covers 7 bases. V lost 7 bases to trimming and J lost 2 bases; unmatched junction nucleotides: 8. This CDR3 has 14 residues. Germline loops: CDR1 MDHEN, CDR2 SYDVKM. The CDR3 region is CASTRQGLPYEQYF. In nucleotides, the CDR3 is TGTGCCAGCACCCGACAGGGCCTTCCCTACGAGCAGTACTTC. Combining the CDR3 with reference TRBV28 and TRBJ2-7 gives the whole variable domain DVKVTQSSRYLVKRTGEKVFLECVQDMDHENMFWYRQDPGLGLRLIYFSYDVKMKEKGDIPEGYSVSREKKERFSLILESASTNQTSMYLCASTRQGLPYEQYFGPGTRLTVT.

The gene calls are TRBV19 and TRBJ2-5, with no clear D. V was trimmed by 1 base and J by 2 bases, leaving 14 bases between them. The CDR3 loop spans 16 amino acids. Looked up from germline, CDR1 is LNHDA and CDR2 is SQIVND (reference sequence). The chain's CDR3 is CASSIGLGLPQETQYF. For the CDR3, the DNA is TGTGCCAGTAGTATAGGTCTGGGGTTGCCACAAGAGACCCAGTACTTC.

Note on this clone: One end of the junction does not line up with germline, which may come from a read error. The CDR3 DNA reads TGCGCCAGCAGCCCGGGAGGGACAGAGTACAATAAGCAGTTCTTC. As protein: CASSPGGTEYNKQFF. The rearrangement uses TRBV5-1 and TRBJ2-1; maybe TRBD2 (8 bases). Germline V gives CDR1 SGHRS, CDR2 YFSETQ. This CDR3 has 15 amino acids.

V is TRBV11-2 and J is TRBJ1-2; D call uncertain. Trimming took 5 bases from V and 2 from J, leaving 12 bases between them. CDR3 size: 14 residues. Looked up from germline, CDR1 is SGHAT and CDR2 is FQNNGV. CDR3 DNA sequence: TGTGCCAGCAGCCCGAATACAAAAAACTATGGCTACACCTTC. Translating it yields CASSPNTKNYGYTF.

This CDR3 reads CASSLVFGGSGNTIYF. The CDR3 DNA reads as TGTGCCAGCAGCTTAGTCTTCGGGGGCTCTGGAAACACCATATATTTT. The chain carries TRBV11-2 and TRBJ1-3; the D gene is possibly TRBD1 (5 bases). Trimming took off 1 base at V and 0 bases at J, with 10 bases between the two ends. This CDR3 contains 16 residues. Germline V CDR1 and CDR2: SGHAT, FQNNGV.